These 23 T cell receptor beta chains originate from one sample sequenced in a study of CD8+CD57+ T cells in acquired aplastic anemia. Whoever was chosen for sequencing had shown CD8+CD57+ cell expansion by flow cytometry. TCR beta VDJ and CDR3 profiling used genomic DNA as template. TCRdb independently ran MiXCR on the reads; one entry per CDR3 protein. This table has over 150,000 distinct CDR3 sequences, roughly 60% appearing once. The sequencing input was sorted CD4+, CD8+, or CD8+CD57+ T cells (not recorded which) from PBMCs. These receptors all come from a human donor with aplastic anemia.

The rearrangement joins TRBV5-1 to TRBJ2-3, with 11 bases identical to TRBD1. The V and J ends lost 3 bases and 7 bases, in that order; junction bases with no gene match: 10. CDR1 SGHRS and CDR2 YFSETQ come from the germline V gene. This CDR3 has 16 amino acids. CDR3 sequence: CASSSGQGALINTQYF. Here the CDR3 DNA reads TGCGCCAGCAGCTCCGGACAGGGGGCGCTTATCAATACGCAGTATTTT.

The chain links TRBV29-1 to TRBJ1-1, with D maybe TRBD1 (5 bases). V was trimmed by 6 bases and J by 7 bases, leaving 18 bases between them. Germline V gene lookup returns CDR1 SQVTM and CDR2 ANQGSEA. This CDR3 spans 13 amino acids. The chain's CDR3 is CSVIIREGLEAFF. CDR3 coding DNA: TGCAGCGTCATAATAAGGGAGGGGCTTGAAGCTTTCTTT.

The chain combines TRBV6-5 with TRBJ2-4, with D possibly being TRBD1 or TRBD2 (5 bases each). The V and J ends lost 8 bases and 9 bases respectively, with 14 bases between them. The CDR3 length is 12 residues. Per the germline V gene, CDR1 is MNHEY and CDR2 is SVGAGI. The CDR3 here is CASGLQGVIQYF. DNA for the CDR3: TGTGCCAGCGGACTCCAGGGAGTCATTCAGTACTTC.

With regard to this clonotype: The conserved phenylalanine or tryptophan normally closing the CDR3 is absent here, so this likely arose from a read error. It is unclear where the CDR3 begins or ends on the DNA, so no DNA is shown, and the CDR3 is as TCRdb lists it. The chain employs TRBV25-1 and TRBJ2-2; the table's TRBD1 call for D was not verified on the DNA. Both ends counted, the CDR3 spans 19 residues. The germline V gene encodes CDR1 MGHDK and CDR2 SYGVNS. The CDR3 here is CASSLGGRGEFLGHRGAVV.

This clonotype was counted between two and nine times. The rearrangement uses TRBV19 and TRBJ1-1, with 9 nucleotides matching TRBD1. V gave up 7 bases and J gave up 1 base; unmatched junction bases: 7. Germline V gene data show CDR1 as LNHDA and CDR2 as SQIVND (reference sequence). The CDR3 runs to 15 residues. The CDR3 protein is CASTVGQGRNTEAFF. In DNA form, the CDR3 reads TGTGCCAGTACCGTGGGACAGGGAAGGAACACTGAAGCTTTCTTT.

The V call is TRBV20-1, the J call TRBJ2-7, with D possibly being TRBD2 (6 bases). Germline V gene data show CDR1 as DFQATT and CDR2 as SNEGSKA (reference sequence). The CDR3 extends over 15 amino acids. V lost 3 bases, J lost 2 bases, and 17 bases lay in between. The CDR3 is CSARDGAPGAYEQYF. CDR3 DNA sequence: TGCAGTGCTAGGGACGGTGCCCCGGGGGCCTACGAGCAGTACTTC.

The rearrangement links TRBV9 to TRBJ2-7; D uncertain. The CDR3 has 14 amino acids. The germline V and J ends were trimmed by 0 bases and 0 bases, with 7 bases remaining between them. The germline gives CDR1 SGDLS, CDR2 YYNGEE. The DNA of the CDR3 is TGTGCCAGCAGCGTAGATCATAGCTCCTACGAGCAGTACTTC. It codes for CASSVDHSSYEQYF. Together with reference TRBV9 and TRBJ2-7, the CDR3 gives the full variable domain: DSGVTQTPKHLITATGQRVTLRCSPRSGDLSVYWYQQSLDQGLQFLIQYYNGEERAKGNILERFSAQQFPDLHSELNLSSLELGDSALYFCASSVDHSSYEQYFGPGTRLTVT.

The rearrangement links TRBV29-1 to TRBJ1-2, with 7 bases that match TRBD1. This CDR3 is 13 amino acids long. Germline CDR1 SQVTM, CDR2 ANQGSEA. Losses at the gene ends were 6 bases for V and 6 bases for J; bases not matched to a gene: 10. The CDR3 bases are TGCAGCGTCCGCGAACCGACAGGGAATGGCTACACCTTC. It codes for CSVREPTGNGYTF.

This clonotype occurred once. The rearrangement joins TRBV24-1 to TRBJ2-7; D not resolved. Germline V gene data show CDR1 as KGHDR and CDR2 as SFDVKD. The CDR3 sequence is 16 residues long. V was clipped by 2 bases and J by 6 bases, with 19 bases between them. The CDR3 DNA reads as TGTGCCACCAGTGATTCACGACAAGGCCGACCCCTCGAGCAGTACTTC. It is translated as CATSDSRQGRPLEQYF.

Written as DNA, the CDR3 is TGCAGTGCTAGCGGTCTGGGGACCCAGTACTTC. Its translation: CSASGLGTQYF. The chain has TRBV20-1 and TRBJ2-5; no reliable D call. Per the germline V gene, CDR1 is DFQATT and CDR2 is SNEGSKA (reference sequence). This CDR3 region has 11 residues. Trimming took 3 bases from V and 7 from J, leaving 9 bases between them.

The CDR3 DNA is TGTGCCAGCAGTTGGCCGACTCTAGCGGGGGGGCCACCCACCGGGGAGCTGTTTTTT. Protein product: CASSWPTLAGGPPTGELFF. The rearrangement uses TRBV12-3 or TRBV12-4 and TRBJ2-2; 12 bases line up with TRBD2. Unmatched junction bases numbered 13, after V lost 4 bases and J lost 4 bases. CDR3 length: 19 residues.

This clonotype was observed a single time. V gene TRBV9 combines with J gene TRBJ2-3; perhaps TRBD1 as D (5 bases). V lost 0 bases, J lost 4 bases, and 12 bases lay in between. The CDR3 is 15 residues long. Germline CDR1 reads SGDLS; CDR2 reads YYNGEE. The CDR3 here is CASSVEAGPSDTQYF. As DNA, the CDR3 is TGTGCCAGCAGCGTAGAGGCAGGGCCCTCAGATACGCAGTATTTT.

At least ten counts were recorded for this clonotype. The chain employs TRBV7-8 and TRBJ1-1; the match to TRBD1 covers 10 bases. CDR1 is SGHVS and CDR2 is FQNEAQ in the germline V gene. The CDR3 sequence is 17 residues long. V shed 5 bases, J shed 7 bases, and the junction held 16 bases outside the gene matches. CDR3 sequence reads: CASSRGQGRSGTREAFF. DNA of the CDR3: TGTGCCAGCAGCCGGGGACAGGGGCGGAGTGGTACTCGTGAAGCTTTCTTT.

The genes are TRBV6-1 and TRBJ2-7; the D gene is possibly TRBD2 (5 bases). The CDR3 length is 11 residues. Trimming removed 8 bases from V and 3 bases from J, with 8 bases in between. Germline V gene sequence: CDR1 MNHNS, CDR2 SASEGT. CDR3 loop: CASREDYEQYF. The CDR3 bases are TGTGCCAGCCGGGAAGACTACGAGCAGTACTTC.

The rearrangement joins TRBV7-8 to TRBJ2-5; TRBD2 agrees at 7 bases. Germline CDR1 SGHVS, CDR2 FQNEAQ. V gave up 3 bases and J gave up 7 bases; unmatched junction bases: 14. The CDR3 length is 16 residues. CDR3 protein: CASSLFGGWGGMTQYF. The CDR3 DNA sequence: TGTGCCAGCAGCTTGTTCGGCGGATGGGGGGGTATGACCCAGTACTTC.

This clonotype turned up a few times. The chain uses TRBV3-1 and TRBJ1-6, with D perhaps TRBD1 (5 bases). CDR1 LGHDT and CDR2 YNNKEL come from the germline V gene (reference sequence). V gave up 5 bases and J gave up 3 bases, with 11 bases separating them. CDR3 length equals 15 residues. The CDR3 coding sequence is TGTGCCAGCAGCGTAGGGGCAGACTATAATTCACCCCTCCACTTT. This sequence encodes CASSVGADYNSPLHF.

The chain links TRBV7-3 to TRBJ1-2; tentatively, D is TRBD1 (6 bases). Trimming pared 5 bases from V and 4 bases from J, leaving 17 bases between. The CDR3 has 15 amino acids. Germline V gives CDR1 SGHTA, CDR2 FQGTGA. CDR3: CASSQTPRTAYGYTF. CDR3 bases: TGTGCCAGCAGCCAGACCCCTAGGACAGCCTATGGCTACACCTTC.

This clonotype was recorded many times. The gene calls are TRBV20-1 and TRBJ2-7; maybe TRBD1 (6 bases). Trimming pared 5 bases from V and 1 base from J, leaving 9 bases between. Germline CDR1 reads DFQATT; CDR2 reads SNEGSKA (reference sequence). This CDR3 has 12 amino acids. CDR3 protein: CSAYGQSYEQYF. For the CDR3, the DNA is TGCAGTGCTTACGGACAGTCCTACGAGCAGTACTTC.

In this sample, this clonotype turned up once. The CDR3: CASSPGTSGVYEQYF. The CDR3 DNA follows: TGTGCCAGCAGCCCCGGGACTAGCGGAGTGTACGAGCAGTACTTC. This chain links TRBV7-9 with TRBJ2-7; 11 bases match TRBD2. From germline, CDR1 is SEHNR and CDR2 FQNEAQ (reference sequence). CDR3 length: 15 residues. V shed 5 bases, J shed 4 bases, and the junction held 7 bases outside the gene matches.

The CDR3 DNA reads TGCAGCGTACGACGGGACACCGGGGAGCTGTTTTTT. This sequence encodes CSVRRDTGELFF. The chain employs TRBV29-1 and TRBJ2-2; D ambiguous. Germline values: CDR1 SQVTM, CDR2 ANQGSEA. The CDR3 is 12 amino acids. Trimming removed 6 bases at V and 3 bases at J, with 8 bases between.

This clonotype appeared a single time. The chain is built from TRBV7-3 and TRBJ2-1; the D is unclear. Per the germline V gene, CDR1 is SGHTA and CDR2 is FQGTGA. The ends were cut back, 1 base at V and 6 bases at J, with 10 bases in the middle. This CDR3 has 14 residues. Written as DNA, the CDR3 is TGTGCCAGCAGCTTAAACTGGGATGGCAATGAGCAGTTCTTC. Amino acids: CASSLNWDGNEQFF.

The chain links TRBV7-2 to TRBJ2-7, with D perhaps assigned TRBD1 or TRBD2 (6 bases each). The CDR3 contains 15 residues. Germline-derived CDR1 and CDR2 are SGHTA and FQGNSA. The V gene lost 1 base and the J gene lost 4 bases, with 14 bases spanning the gap. The CDR3, as DNA: TGTGCCAGCAGCTTAGTCGGGGGCGCGGGGTACGAGCAGTACTTC. Translated, it gives CASSLVGGAGYEQYF.

This clonotype was counted only a few times. V gene TRBV7-3 combines with J gene TRBJ2-2; a weak D match, TRBD2 (6 bases). Germline CDR1 SGHTA, CDR2 FQGTGA. Trimming pared 2 bases from V and 3 bases from J, leaving 10 bases between. The CDR3 runs to 15 residues. The CDR3 reads CASSLVSGDTGELFF. The CDR3 coding sequence is TGTGCCAGCAGCTTAGTTAGCGGTGACACCGGGGAGCTGTTTTTT.